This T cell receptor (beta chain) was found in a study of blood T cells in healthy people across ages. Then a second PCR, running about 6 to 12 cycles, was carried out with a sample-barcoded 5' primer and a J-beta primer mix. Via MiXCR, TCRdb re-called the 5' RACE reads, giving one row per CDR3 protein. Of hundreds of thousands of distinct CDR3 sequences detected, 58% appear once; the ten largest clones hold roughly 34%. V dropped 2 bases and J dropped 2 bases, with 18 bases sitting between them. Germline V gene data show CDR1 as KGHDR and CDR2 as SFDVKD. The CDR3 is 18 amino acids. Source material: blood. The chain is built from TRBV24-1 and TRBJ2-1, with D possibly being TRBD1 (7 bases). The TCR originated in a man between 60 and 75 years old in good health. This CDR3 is CATSDSRSPRGAYNEQFF. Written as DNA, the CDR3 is TGTGCCACCAGTGATTCCCGGTCTCCCAGGGGGGCCTACAATGAGCAGTTCTTC.